This entry concerns a single T cell receptor beta chain. Its antigen remains unidentified. These data originate in a study of cytomegalovirus exposure and HLA in healthy donors. The PCR was carried out with 60 Vbeta primers and 13 Jbeta primers. TCRdb keeps only in-frame clones here, not all; method: immunoSEQ multiplex PCR. The sample yields over 45,000 clones, around 78% seen once. The V end lost 1 base, the J end lost 6 bases, and 8 bases lay between the germline ends. The germline gives CDR1 LNHNV, CDR2 YYDKDF (reference sequence). This CDR3 has 13 residues. Whole-study results and caveats: A highly shared variant cluster was judged a likely technical artifact.

J is TRBJ2-3 and V is TRBV15; D not resolved. Sequencing used PBMCs. This clonotype was obtained from a female donor in good health and CMV-seronegative. CDR3 region: CATSRGEMDTQYF. The CDR3 nucleotides read TGTGCCACCAGCAGAGGCGAAATGGATACGCAGTATTTT.